This TCR beta chain was captured in a study of technical replicates of blood from a handful of donors. Between the trimmed V and J ends, which lost 0 bases and 2 bases, there was a span of 6 bases. This CDR3 has 13 residues. Germline V gene sequence: CDR1 SGHDT, CDR2 YYEEEE. The repertoire was sequenced with immunoSEQ multiplex PCR; TCRdb's copy has only in-frame clones and lacks some. The sample lists approximately 99,000 clones; 95% were seen once. The sequencing sample was made of T cells isolated from PBMCs. This clonotype originated in a human donor in good health. The chain uses TRBV5-6 and TRBJ2-7; D possibly corresponds to TRBD1 (5 bases). The CDR3 protein is CASSLAGPYEQYF. The CDR3 bases are TGTGCCAGCAGCTTGGCAGGGCCCTACGAGCAGTACTTC. Full variable domain (remainder filled in from reference TRBV5-6 and TRBJ2-7): DAGVTQSPTHLIKTRGQQVTLRCSPKSGHDTVSWYQQALGQGPQFIFQYYEEEERQRGNFPDRFSGHQFPNYSSELNVNALLLGDSALYLCASSLAGPYEQYFGPGTRLTVT.